One T cell receptor (beta chain) is described in this entry. As yet, its antigen is unknown. Both TCR beta VDJ combination and CDR3 sequence profiling were carried out. Genomic DNA was the template for this profiling. TCRdb re-analysed the reads in MiXCR, keeping a single row per CDR3 protein. Altogether some 180,000 distinct CDR3 sequences are present, 63% being singletons, with the ten largest covering under 45%. The data were taken from a study of CD8+CD57+ T cells in acquired aplastic anemia. Study-level background: Across the sorted CD4+ and CD8+ cells, DNA amounts averaged about 3 ug. Notes on the study in general: Patients were compared with controls for CD8+ Simpson's diversity, and no significant difference emerged.

The V end was cut by 1 base, the J end by 0 bases, with 12 bases between. The CDR3 is 17 amino acids. Germline CDR1 LNHNV, CDR2 YYDKDF (reference sequence). By flow cytometry, patients selected for sequencing had shown an expansion of CD8+CD57+ cells. Sequencing used sorted CD4+, CD8+, or CD8+CD57+ T cells (not recorded which) from PBMCs. The V and J genes are TRBV15 and TRBJ2-2; D is undetermined. The receptor's source is a human donor with aplastic anemia. CDR3 region: CATSRVVGTANTGELFF. CDR3 in DNA: TGTGCCACCAGCAGAGTTGTCGGAACAGCGAACACCGGGGAGCTGTTTTTT.